The 2 T cell receptor beta chains below were found in one sample sequenced in a study of radiotherapy plus CTLA-4 blockade in lung cancer. Assay used: immunoSEQ multiplex PCR; TCRdb lists only in-frame clones, some missing. Of about 81,000 clones listed, roughly 70% are singletons. The material was peripheral blood, obtained from a patient treated with radiotherapy plus ipilimumab. The receptors here all came from a human donor with non-small cell lung cancer that progressed on radiotherapy plus ipilimumab.

A few counts support this clone. The chain couples TRBV4-1 to TRBJ2-2; D perhaps matches TRBD1 (8 bases). Trimming took 3 bases from V and 6 from J, leaving 23 bases between them. Germline V lookup: CDR1 MGHRA, CDR2 YSYEKL. The CDR3 runs 18 residues. CDR3 sequence: CASSQQGGAGGLSGELFF. The CDR3 DNA reads as TGCGCCAGCAGCCAGCAAGGGGGGGCAGGGGGCCTGTCCGGGGAGCTGTTTTTT.

The chain links TRBV15 to TRBJ2-2; maybe TRBD2 (5 bases). The CDR3 sequence is 14 residues long. Trimming took off 0 bases at V and 7 bases at J, with 9 bases between the two ends. Per germline, CDR1 LNHNV and CDR2 YYDKDF (reference sequence). The CDR3 DNA reads TGTGCCACCAGCAGAGACGGACGGGGCGGGGAGCTGTTTTTT. Translating it yields CATSRDGRGGELFF.